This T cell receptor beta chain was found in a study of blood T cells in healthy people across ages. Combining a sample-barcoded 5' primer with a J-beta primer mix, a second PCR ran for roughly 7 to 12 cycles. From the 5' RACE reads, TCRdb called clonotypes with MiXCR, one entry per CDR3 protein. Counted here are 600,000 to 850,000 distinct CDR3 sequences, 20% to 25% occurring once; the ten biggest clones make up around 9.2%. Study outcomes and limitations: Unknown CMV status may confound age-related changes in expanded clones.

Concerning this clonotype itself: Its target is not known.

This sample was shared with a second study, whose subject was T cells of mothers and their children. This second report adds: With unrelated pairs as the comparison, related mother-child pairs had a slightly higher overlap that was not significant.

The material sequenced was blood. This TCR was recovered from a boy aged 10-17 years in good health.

Written as DNA, the CDR3 is TGTGCCAGCAGTCCCGGGGGTCAGACCGACGGCTACGAGCAGTACTTC. Protein product: CASSPGGQTDGYEQYF. V and J are TRBV12-3 or TRBV12-4 and TRBJ2-5, with a possible D match to TRBD2 (6 bases). The J call could be wrong; TRBJ2-7 is a better fit for the DNA end. The length of the CDR3 is 16 residues.